This entry describes one T cell receptor beta chain. In this sample, this clone turned up a few times. Its antigen specificity is not known. Per-base quality was not reported, and no clone a single base away is much larger than it. This record belongs to a study of cytomegalovirus exposure and HLA in healthy donors (dated by TCRdb to about 2017). Some background on the complete study: An earlier analysis of approximately 550 of the donors reported more than 250 Gb of sequence data and some 100 million unique TCR beta sequences from approximately 180 million T cells. An early release that covered roughly 600 HLA-typed donors contained about 300 gigabases of sequencing data and around 80 million unique TCR sequences. An earlier analysis of fewer than 750 of the donors used high-throughput TCR beta sequencing to judge whether each TCR beta V gene segment behaved as functional or pseudogenic. The study was designed to test whether signatures of past pathogen exposure could be identified by cataloging public T cell receptors. A later analysis re-examined previously published TCR beta repertoires from over 500 donors and added high-resolution HLA genotyping to investigate patterns of TCR occurrence. Rather than using new phenotypic data, the later analysis identified candidate immune exposures from TCR beta sequences and from how often those sequences occurred across donors. Several DR-DQ haplotypes were treated as single units for association and clustering because of strong linkage in the cohort. Class I and class II HLA loci were covered by the typing at four-digit resolution. The number of donors typed differed by locus, with about 629-630 for A, B, C, DRB1 and DQB1, 522 for DQA1, over 600 for DPA1, and some 470 for DPB1. On average, roughly 250,000 unique TCR beta nucleotide sequences were sequenced per donor among 300 to 500 genotyped donors of the cohort, with about 17% of those sequences being non-productive. Using immunosequencing, the study profiled T cell repertoires from around 680 subjects and related those repertoires to cytomegalovirus serostatus. Every discovery cohort repertoire had been produced on one sequencing platform. A separate validation cohort of over a hundred different subjects was used in addition to the 666-subject first cohort. Donor age, sex, ethnicity and CMV serostatus were compiled alongside the repertoire data. High-throughput TCR immunosequencing, statistical association of individual TCRs with disease status, and machine learning were combined to predict cytomegalovirus infection status. Among the roughly 370 genotyped donors, around 81% belonged to the genetic ancestry cluster associated with self-reported Caucasian donors. A later genetic analysis took genome-wide SNP genotypes for 398 of the 666 donors and used that subset as a discovery cohort.

In total, 630 or so healthy bone marrow donors made up the cohort. All cohort members were sampled while nominally healthy, although unrecorded immune exposures were likely present. The donor was CMV seropositive and was included in the group of almost 300 seropositive cohort members. Every donor gave a peripheral blood sample, and the peripheral blood mononuclear cells from that sample were used for TCR beta sequencing. Genomic DNA was extracted from the blood cell samples with the Qiagen DNeasy Blood Extraction Kit. From the germline V gene (reference sequence), CDR1 is GTSNPN and CDR2 is SVGIG. Cut back by 1 base and 7 bases, the V and J ends lie 10 bases apart. From the cysteine up to the phenylalanine, the CDR3 has a length of 13 residues. Only the CDR3 DNA is retained, 39 bases long and in frame from the first base. Library construction relied on the immunoSEQ multiplex PCR assay. A mixture of 60 forward primers for TCR Vbeta segments and 13 reverse primers for TCR Jbeta segments was used in the multiplex PCR. The CDR3 region of rearranged TCR beta genes was amplified from genomic DNA with a multiplex PCR assay. The amplified TCR beta libraries were sequenced on the Illumina HiSeq System as 87-base-pair reads. The authors' pipeline ran thus. A later analysis counted around 72 million unique TCR beta chains across the 666 repertoires, and approximately 11 million of these chains were shared by at least two donors. Raw reads were error-corrected and collapsed into unique sequences by a nearest-neighbor algorithm in which closely related sequences were merged to remove PCR and sequencing errors. To assign V, D and J gene segments, CDR3 sequences were aligned to IMGT reference sequences. Each retained sequence needed at least a six-nucleotide match to both a V gene segment and a J gene segment. Rearrangements were classified as productive when the CDR3 lacked stop codons and remained in frame with V and J, and all other rearrangements were classified as non-productive. CDR3 was defined by IMGT convention, running from the second conserved V-encoded cysteine to the conserved J-encoded phenylalanine. In an earlier analysis of 587 of the donors, sequences lacking an unambiguous match to a single V gene segment were excluded. In an earlier analysis of around 590 of the donors, a V segment was called functional when productive rearrangements were above 56.7%, and segregating when the standard deviation between donors exceeded 5%. A statistical classification framework was built for diagnosing cytomegalovirus status from the catalog of TCR beta chain sequences. V and J gene assignment, in a later analysis, came from comparing TCR nucleotide sequences with IMGT/GENE-DB human TR gene sequences. The TCRdist pipeline was used in a later analysis to assign CDR3 sequences and most-parsimonious VDJ recombination scenarios. In a later analysis, every TCR beta chain was defined by the combination of its CDR3 amino acid sequence and its V-gene family, and reads without a unique V-gene family were dropped. To address suspected cross-contamination and a sequencing artifact, a later analysis removed under 600 highly shared, low-generation-probability nucleotide sequences. In a later analysis, a clonal expansion index for each public chain was calculated from normalized within-repertoire ranks of inferred template counts. In a later analysis, generation probabilities were computed using a VDJ recombination model fitted to out-of-frame rearrangements, and the results were checked against IGoR. In a later analysis, hypergeometric tests were used to score TCR-TCR, TCR-HLA and TCR-CMV co-occurrence, with a repertoire-size bias correction applied to TCR pairs. To estimate false discovery rates, a later analysis permuted the HLA or CMV assignments 20 times. In a later analysis, co-occurring TCRs were grouped using DBSCAN, and TCRdist sequence similarity was added for clustering within HLA-allele-positive subsets. Co-occurrence clustering excluded repertoires with fewer than 30,000 or more than 120,000 public chains, plus five with anomalous nucleotide sharing. Here the immuneACCESS table is served through TCRdb, limited to in-frame sequences with V and J called. Missing clones are a known gap in these copies; in checked studies unresolved V genes cover under half, and the rest lacks a known reason. That table is the source of V, J and clone size, and D and trimming were worked out from the DNA. Counted in this sample were under 200,000 clones; over 70% of them appeared once. The ten largest clones represent 6% to 8% of the sample.

What the work shows at the level of the full study, not this receptor alone: A later analysis found that TCR association rates varied across HLA loci, with DRB1 alleles showing the most associated TCRs and HLA-C alleles the fewest. In vitro tests confirmed that a few of the cytomegalovirus-associated TCR beta chains recognize cytomegalovirus antigens. Strong co-occurrence of HLA alleles, especially DR and DQ, made assigning TCR associations to individual alleles difficult. The study listed 150 to 200 TCR beta chains as associated with cytomegalovirus. The 87-base-pair reads could not distinguish some IMGT-functional V segments, including TRBV6-2 and TRBV6-3, so those segments were excluded. A later analysis found that most CMV-associated TCR beta chains appeared HLA-restricted, with HLA associations seemingly driven largely by CMV exposure. The presence/absence analyses assumed that sequencing depth was roughly uniform across donors, and that assumption may not be true. Across donors, most TCR sequences were observed very rarely, whereas some public TCRs were present in many individuals. This cohort had only TCR beta chains sequenced, and the lack of alpha or paired-chain data limited which features could be detected. Linkage disequilibrium might explain the correlated functional status among segregating V segments, but an unknown experimental factor could not be excluded. Cytomegalovirus status was reported to be diagnosed by the classifier with high specificity and sensitivity in both the original and validation cohorts. According to a later genetic analysis, donors in an Asian-associated ancestry cluster had fewer N-insertions in productive TCRs than the approximately 630-donor mean. A further reported finding was that TCR beta sequences accurately predicted the HLA-A and HLA-B alleles for most subjects in the first cohort. A cluster of highly shared sequence variants was judged likely to be a technical artifact of the sequencing pipeline. CMV serostatus was the only immune exposure information available for the cohort. Because HLA typing was unavailable for some donors at each locus, only the typed subset was used in association tests. According to a later analysis, parvovirus B19, influenza, CMV and Epstein-Barr virus appeared linked to several top co-occurrence clusters. An earlier analysis of some 590 of the donors showed that most TCR beta V segments appeared in productive rearrangements either about 87% or about 30% of the time, which broadly matched IMGT annotations. Because counts were too low, 15 to 20 rarely observed V segments, including chromosome 9 orphons, were excluded from the earlier analysis of 587 of the donors. The authors suggested that the approach could potentially be extended to other disease states and immunological phenotypes. An association between a missense DCLRE1C variant and V-gene and J-gene trimming of TCR beta chains was found in a later genetic analysis and replicated in an independent cohort. In a later analysis, about 16,000 TCR beta sequences were associated with specific HLA alleles at a false discovery rate of 0.05. In a later analysis, HLA-associated TCR beta chains were found to be more clonally expanded and to have lower generation probabilities than equally common non-associated chains.

Here the chain combines TRBV30 and TRBJ1-4; the D gene identity is not certain. This clonotype originated in a male donor in good health and CMV-seropositive. The sequenced sample consisted of PBMCs. Here is the DNA: TGTGCCTGGAGTGGTCCCCGCGGTGAAAAACTGTTTTTT. It translates to CAWSGPRGEKLFF.